The 7 T cell receptor beta chains reported below all come from one sample, sequenced in a study of OX40 agonist ivuxolimab in advanced cancers. Sequencing was performed with immunoSEQ multiplex PCR; in TCRdb, only in-frame clones are kept and a portion is missing. Of roughly 90,000 clones listed, roughly 85% are singletons. The sequencing here drew on CD4+ or CD8+ T cells sorted from blood, taken in a trial of the OX40 agonist ivuxolimab. These receptor sequences come from an adult with an advanced solid tumor such as melanoma, head and neck, liver or kidney cancer.

The V call is TRBV5-1, the J call TRBJ1-2, with TRBD1 identical over 7 bases. Germline values: CDR1 SGHRS, CDR2 YFSETQ. Losses at the gene ends were 0 bases for V and 5 bases for J; bases not matched to a gene: 13. The CDR3 extends over 17 amino acids. CDR3 DNA sequence: TGCGCCAGCAGCTTGGGGGTTTCCGGGACAGTACGATATGGCTACACCTTC. Translating gives CASSLGVSGTVRYGYTF.

The rearrangement joins TRBV10-1 to TRBJ2-7, with D perhaps matching TRBD1 or TRBD2 (5 bases each). Trimming removed 5 bases from V and 3 bases from J, with 26 bases in between. The V gene's germline CDR1 is WNHNN and CDR2 SYGVQD (reference sequence). This CDR3 spans 18 amino acids. This chain's CDR3 is CASSSVGALSWNRYEQYF. In DNA, the CDR3 is TGCGCCAGCAGTTCCGTCGGGGCTCTCTCGTGGAACCGCTACGAGCAGTACTTC.

This sequence joins TRBV7-2 and TRBJ2-5; TRBD1 matches 9 bases. CDR3 length: 13 residues. CDR1 and CDR2 from the germline V gene are SGHTA and FQGNSA. V was clipped by 4 bases and J by 5 bases; unmatched bases: 2. For the CDR3, the DNA is TGTGCCAGCAGCTCGGACAGGGGCGAGACCCAGTACTTC. This gives the protein CASSSDRGETQYF.

The gene calls are TRBV4-2 and TRBJ1-1, with 7 bases aligning to TRBD1. Germline CDR1 is LGHNA and CDR2 is YNFKEQ. This CDR3 has 13 residues. V shed 2 bases and J 11 bases; nucleotides not matched to a gene: 8. CDR3 amino acids: CASSQLQGPEAFF. The CDR3 DNA sequence: TGTGCCAGCAGCCAACTACAGGGGCCGGAGGCTTTCTTT.

V and J are TRBV6-6 and TRBJ2-7; unclear D gene. This CDR3 is 12 amino acids long. The V gene lost 5 bases and the J gene lost 5 bases, with 10 bases spanning the gap. From germline, CDR1 is MNHNY and CDR2 SVGAGI (reference sequence). Written as DNA, the CDR3 is TGTGCCAGCAGTCGCTCCCGCGACGAGCAGTACTTC. Amino acids: CASSRSRDEQYF.

The chain employs TRBV27 and TRBJ2-3; tentatively, D is TRBD1 or TRBD2 (6 bases each). The CDR3 covers 16 residues. Germline V gives CDR1 MNHEY, CDR2 SMNVEV (reference sequence). The germline V and J ends were trimmed by 1 base and 3 bases, with 14 bases remaining between them. The CDR3 region has the DNA TGTGCCAGCAGTTTATATCGGGGGCTTTTGACAGATACGCAGTATTTT. Translated: CASSLYRGLLTDTQYF.

V gene TRBV5-1 combines with J gene TRBJ1-5, with D possibly being TRBD1 (6 bases). The CDR3 has 15 amino acids. Germline loops: CDR1 SGHRS, CDR2 YFSETQ. Deletions cut 1 base from V and 6 bases from J, with 14 bases between. The CDR3 sequence is CASSLNTGSAQPQHF. CDR3 sequence (DNA): TGCGCCAGCAGCTTGAATACAGGGTCGGCTCAGCCCCAGCATTTT.